This T cell receptor beta chain was sequenced for a study of early stage breast cancer tumors. Across the whole study: ER+/PR+/HER2- status applied to twelve of 16 invasive breast tumors. Regarding the study as a whole: Blood repertoires resembled normal breast more than tumor. Tumors had approximately 2.5-fold higher T cell density and higher clonality than adjacent normal breast tissue.

Turning to this clone: Antigen unknown.

Blood replicates held 0.5 ug DNA, tumor or normal breast about 1.5 ug, two each. Only in-frame clones appear in the TCRdb table, and some are missing; sequencing was by immunoSEQ multiplex PCR. The table has over 40,000 clones, approximately 78% seen once. The CDR3 loop spans 14 amino acids. Per the germline V gene, CDR1 is GTSNPN and CDR2 is SVGIG (reference sequence). V gave up 1 base and J gave up 7 bases, with 14 bases separating them. The chain recombines TRBV30 with TRBJ2-1; no firm D call. Sequenced sample: blood. This clonotype was obtained from a person aged 35-55 years with breast cancer. DNA for the CDR3: TGTGCCTGGAGTGCCCTACCCTATGAGAATGAGCAGTTCTTC. This gives the protein CAWSALPYENEQFF.